The 8 T cell receptor beta chains listed next were all sequenced from one sample in a study of T cell repertoires in cytomegalovirus infection. TCRdb fed the reads into MiXCR, producing one record per CDR3 protein. The sample gives approximately 630,000 distinct CDR3 sequences, approximately 24% of which show up once; 7.5% to 9% is in the top ten. What was sequenced was CD8+ T cells from PBMCs. Every receptor here comes from a human donor in good health (CMV status not recorded). Some clones in this sample may be carry-over from other donors' samples.

V usage is TRBV20-1 and J usage is TRBJ2-7; D is perhaps TRBD1 or TRBD2 (6 bases each). V lost 1 base to trimming and J lost 5 bases, with 12 bases between them. This CDR3 is 13 amino acids long. Germline CDR1 is DFQATT and CDR2 is SNEGSKA (reference sequence). The CDR3, as DNA: TGCAGTGCTAGAGTATGGGGGGCCCACGAGCAGTACGTC. Translated: CSARVWGAHEQYV.

The gene calls are TRBV6-2 or TRBV6-3 and TRBJ1-1; D ambiguous. This CDR3 has 15 amino acids. Germline CDR1 reads MNHEY; CDR2 reads SVGEGT. The V gene lost 3 bases and the J gene lost 1 base, with 12 bases spanning the gap. The CDR3 protein is CASSYLVGGNTEAFF. Here the CDR3 DNA reads TGTGCCAGCAGTTATTTAGTCGGCGGGAACACTGAAGCTTTCTTT.

This clonotype was observed at least ten times. The junction and the germline gene differ at one end; a read error may be behind it. This chain uses TRBV7-7 with TRBJ2-1; D uncertain. The CDR3 loop spans 15 amino acids. Germline CDR1 is SSHAT and CDR2 is FNYEAQ (reference sequence). The CDR3, as DNA: TGTGCTAGCAGCTTAGGGTCTTACTCCTACAATGAGCAGTTCTTC. As protein: CASSLGSYSYNEQFF.

The rearrangement links TRBV7-9 to TRBJ2-5; TRBD2 agrees at 7 bases. The J segment lost 4 bases and the V segment lost 4 bases, leaving 9 bases of the junction unmatched. The CDR3 contains 15 residues. The germline V gene has CDR1 SEHNR and CDR2 FQNEAQ (reference sequence). DNA for the CDR3: TGTGCCAGCAGCTGGTGGACTAGATGGGGAGAGACCCAGTACTTC. Translating gives CASSWWTRWGETQYF.

J is TRBJ1-2 and V is TRBV7-9, with no clear D. Germline V gene sequence: CDR1 SEHNR, CDR2 FQNEAQ (reference sequence). The CDR3 is 14 residues long. The V gene lost 11 bases and the J gene lost 0 bases, with 16 bases spanning the gap. The DNA for the CDR3 is TGTGCCGCCGGAGGCTTGGGTTCTAACTATGGCTACACCTTC. Translating gives CAAGGLGSNYGYTF.

The V gene is TRBV20-1, the J gene TRBJ2-3, with 15 bases fitting TRBD2. Germline V gene data show CDR1 as DFQATT and CDR2 as SNEGSKA (reference sequence). CDR3 length equals 15 residues. The CDR3 is CRAVGLAGGTDTQYF. The CDR3 DNA sequence: TGCAGGGCTGTGGGACTAGCGGGGGGAACAGATACGCAGTATTTT.

V and J are TRBV14 and TRBJ1-5; D possibly corresponds to TRBD1 (6 bases). Trimming shortened V by 0 bases and J by 0 bases, and 15 bases separated the two germline ends. Germline CDR1 and CDR2: SGHDN and FVKESK. The CDR3 loop spans 18 amino acids. The CDR3 here is CASSQDLGHSYSNQPQHF. As DNA, the CDR3 is TGTGCCAGCAGCCAAGATCTGGGACATAGTTATAGCAATCAGCCCCAGCATTTT. The whole variable domain, remainder taken from reference TRBV14 and TRBJ1-5, is EAGVTQFPSHSVIEKGQTVTLRCDPISGHDNLYWYRRVMGKEIKFLLHFVKESKQDESGMPNNRFLAERTGGTYSTLKVQPAELEDSGVYFCASSQDLGHSYSNQPQHFGDGTRLSIL.

This clonotype has only a few counts. CDR3 nucleotides: TGTGCCAGCAGCTTCCACAGGGAAATTAACTCTGGAAACACCATATATTTT. As protein: CASSFHREINSGNTIYF. The chain combines TRBV7-6 with TRBJ1-3; a weak D match, TRBD1 (6 bases). The CDR3 spans 17 residues. Deletions cut 3 bases from V and 0 bases from J, with 15 bases between. CDR1 is SGHVS, CDR2 FNYEAQ, per germline.